The text below deals with one T cell receptor (beta chain). Repertoires were generated with immunoSEQ multiplex PCR, while TCRdb's copy carries only in-frame clones and drops some. The sample holds some 200,000 clones, less than 90% seen once. This entry comes from a study of blood T cell repertoires in COVID-19. The sample comprised peripheral blood. The sequence was collected from a woman of 80 years or more with active or convalescent COVID-19.

In DNA, the CDR3 is TGTGCCAGTTCTAGCGGGGGTGACACCGGGGAGCTGTTTTTT. Protein product: CASSSGGDTGELFF. This chain links TRBV6-5 with TRBJ2-2; 10 bases are shared with TRBD2. CDR3 length: 14 residues. The V segment lost 9 bases and the J segment 3 bases; nucleotides outside the gene matches: 4. Germline assignment: CDR1 MNHEY and CDR2 SVGAGI.